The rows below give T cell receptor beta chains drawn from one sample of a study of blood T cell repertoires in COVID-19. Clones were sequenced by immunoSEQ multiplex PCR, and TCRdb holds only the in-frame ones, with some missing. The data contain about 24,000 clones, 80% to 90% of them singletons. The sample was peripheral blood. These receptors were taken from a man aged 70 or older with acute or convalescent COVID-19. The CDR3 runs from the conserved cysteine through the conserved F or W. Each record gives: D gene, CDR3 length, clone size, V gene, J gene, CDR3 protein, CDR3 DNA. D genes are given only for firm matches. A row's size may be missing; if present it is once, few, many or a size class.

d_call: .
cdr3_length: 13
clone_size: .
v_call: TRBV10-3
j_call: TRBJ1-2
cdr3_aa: CAIFKGGEGSYTF
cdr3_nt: TGTGCCATCTTTAAGGGAGGGGAGGGAAGCTACACCTTC

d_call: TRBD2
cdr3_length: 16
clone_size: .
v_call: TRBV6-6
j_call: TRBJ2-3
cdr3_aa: CASSAPGTSGADTQYF
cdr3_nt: TGTGCCAGCAGTGCTCCCGGGACTAGCGGGGCAGATACGCAGTATTTT

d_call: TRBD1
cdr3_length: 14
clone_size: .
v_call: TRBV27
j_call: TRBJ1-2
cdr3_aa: CASSLYRGPRGYTF
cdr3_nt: TGTGCCAGCAGTTTATACAGGGGCCCCCGTGGCTACACCTTC

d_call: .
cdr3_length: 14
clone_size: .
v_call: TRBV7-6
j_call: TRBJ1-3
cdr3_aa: CASSPRDSGNTIYF
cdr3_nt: TGTGCCAGCAGCCCCCGGGACTCTGGAAACACCATATATTTT

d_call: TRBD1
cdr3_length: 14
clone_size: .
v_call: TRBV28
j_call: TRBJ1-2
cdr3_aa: CASSRQGVSYGYTF
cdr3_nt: TGTGCCAGCAGTAGACAGGGGGTTAGCTATGGCTACACCTTC

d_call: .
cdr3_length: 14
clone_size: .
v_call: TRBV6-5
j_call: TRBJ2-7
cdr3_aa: CASSYQGGSYEQYF
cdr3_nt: TGTGCCAGCAGTTATCAAGGAGGTTCCTACGAGCAGTACTTC

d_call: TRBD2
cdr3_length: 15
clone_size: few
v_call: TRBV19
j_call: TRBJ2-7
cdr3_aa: CASSADPGTTYEQYF
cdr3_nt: TGTGCCAGTAGCGCTGACCCAGGGACTACCTACGAGCAGTACTTC

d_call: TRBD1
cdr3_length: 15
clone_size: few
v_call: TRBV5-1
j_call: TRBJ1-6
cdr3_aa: CASSGTGSNNSPLHF
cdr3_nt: TGCGCCAGCAGCGGGACAGGGTCTAATAATTCACCCCTCCACTTT

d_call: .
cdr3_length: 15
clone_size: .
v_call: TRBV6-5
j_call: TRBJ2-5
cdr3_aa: CASSRPGVTQETQYF
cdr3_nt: TGTGCCAGCAGTAGACCAGGGGTTACTCAAGAGACCCAGTACTTC

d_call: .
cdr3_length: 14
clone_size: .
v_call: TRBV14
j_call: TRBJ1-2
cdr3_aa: CASSQVGPQAGYTF
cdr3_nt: TGTGCCAGCAGCCAAGTAGGTCCCCAGGCTGGCTACACCTTC

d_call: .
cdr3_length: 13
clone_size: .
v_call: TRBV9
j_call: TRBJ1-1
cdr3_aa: CASSVDSYTEAFF
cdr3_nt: TGTGCCAGCAGCGTAGACAGTTACACTGAAGCTTTCTTT

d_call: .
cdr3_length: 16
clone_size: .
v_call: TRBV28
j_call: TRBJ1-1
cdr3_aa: CASSSRAGTLGSEAFF
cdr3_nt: TGTGCCAGCAGTTCTCGAGCGGGGACCCTCGGCTCTGAAGCTTTCTTT

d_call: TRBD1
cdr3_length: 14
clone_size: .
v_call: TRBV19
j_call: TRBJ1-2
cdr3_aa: CASGSRDRDYGYTF
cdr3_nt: TGTGCCAGTGGGAGCCGGGACAGGGATTATGGCTACACCTTC

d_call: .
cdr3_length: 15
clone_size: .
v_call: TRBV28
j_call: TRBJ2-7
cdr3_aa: CASRQNRGRAYEQYF
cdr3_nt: TGTGCCAGCAGACAAAACAGAGGGAGAGCCTACGAGCAGTACTTC

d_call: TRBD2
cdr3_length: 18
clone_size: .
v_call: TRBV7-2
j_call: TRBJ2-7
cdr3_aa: CASSLGRGGSTTTYEQYF
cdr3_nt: TGTGCCAGCTCCTTAGGGCGGGGGGGAAGTACTACCACCTACGAGCAGTACTTC

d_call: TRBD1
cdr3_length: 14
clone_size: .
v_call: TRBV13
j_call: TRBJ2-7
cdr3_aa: CASSSWTGDYEQYF
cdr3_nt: TGTGCCAGCAGCTCATGGACAGGAGACTACGAGCAGTACTTC

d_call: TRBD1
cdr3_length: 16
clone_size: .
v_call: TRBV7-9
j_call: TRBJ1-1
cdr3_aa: CASSLGGQGRNTEAFF
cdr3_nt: TGTGCCAGCAGCTTAGGGGGACAGGGAAGGAACACTGAAGCTTTCTTT

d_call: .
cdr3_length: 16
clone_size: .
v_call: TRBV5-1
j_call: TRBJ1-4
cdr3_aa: CASSLVGGAANEKLFF
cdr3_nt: TGCGCCAGCAGCTTGGTCGGGGGGGCGGCTAATGAAAAACTGTTTTTT

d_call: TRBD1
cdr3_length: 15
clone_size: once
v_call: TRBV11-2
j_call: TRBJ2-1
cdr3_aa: CASSFDFDRGGEQFF
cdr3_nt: TGTGCCAGCAGCTTTGATTTCGACAGGGGCGGCGAGCAGTTCTTC

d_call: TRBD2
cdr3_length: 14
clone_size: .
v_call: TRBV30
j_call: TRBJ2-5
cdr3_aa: CAWSGSGGAETQYF
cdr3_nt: TGTGCCTGGAGTGGTAGCGGGGGGGCAGAGACCCAGTACTTC

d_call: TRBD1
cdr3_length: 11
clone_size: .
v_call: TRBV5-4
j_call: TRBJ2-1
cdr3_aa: CASSGPGQRFF
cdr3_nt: TGTGCCAGCAGCGGCCCGGGACAGCGGTTCTTC

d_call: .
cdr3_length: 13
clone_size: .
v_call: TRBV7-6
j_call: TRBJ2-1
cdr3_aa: CASSFASSDEQFF
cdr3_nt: TGTGCCAGCAGCTTTGCGAGCAGCGATGAGCAGTTCTTC

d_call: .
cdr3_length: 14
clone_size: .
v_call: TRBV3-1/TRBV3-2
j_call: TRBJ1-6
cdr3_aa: CASSQQVGGSPLHF
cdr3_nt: TGTGCCAGCAGCCAACAGGTAGGGGGTTCACCCCTCCACTTT

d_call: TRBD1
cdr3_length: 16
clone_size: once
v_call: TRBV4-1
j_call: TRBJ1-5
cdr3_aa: CASSSAPDRDPQPQHF
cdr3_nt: TGCGCCAGCTCATCCGCCCCTGACAGGGACCCTCAGCCCCAGCATTTT

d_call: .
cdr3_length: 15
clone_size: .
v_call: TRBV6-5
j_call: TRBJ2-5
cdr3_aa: CATNHKGDNQETQYF
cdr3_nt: TGTGCCACCAACCATAAGGGGGACAACCAAGAGACCCAGTACTTC

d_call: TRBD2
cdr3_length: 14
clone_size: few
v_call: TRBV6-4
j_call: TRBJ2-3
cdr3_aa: CASSELAGADTQYF
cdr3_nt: TGTGCCAGCAGTGAACTAGCGGGGGCAGATACGCAGTATTTT

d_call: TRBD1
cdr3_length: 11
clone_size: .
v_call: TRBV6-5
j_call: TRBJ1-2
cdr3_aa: CASRTGIGYTF
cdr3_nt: TGTGCCAGCCGGACAGGGATCGGCTACACCTTC

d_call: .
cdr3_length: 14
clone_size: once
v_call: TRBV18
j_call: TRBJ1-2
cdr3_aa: CASSTGIANYGYTF
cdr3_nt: TGTGCCAGCTCAACGGGGATAGCTAACTATGGCTACACCTTC

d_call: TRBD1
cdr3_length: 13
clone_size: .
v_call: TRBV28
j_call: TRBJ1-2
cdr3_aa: CASSSGQGVGYTF
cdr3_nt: TGTGCCAGCAGTTCCGGACAGGGAGTTGGCTACACCTTC

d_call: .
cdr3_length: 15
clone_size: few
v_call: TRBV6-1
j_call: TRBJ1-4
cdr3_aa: CASSEIEEPHEKLFF
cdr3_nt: TGTGCCAGCAGTGAAATCGAGGAGCCTCATGAAAAACTGTTTTTT

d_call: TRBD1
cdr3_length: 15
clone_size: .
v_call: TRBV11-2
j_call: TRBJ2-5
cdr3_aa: CASSSPRQGRKTQYF
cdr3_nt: TGTGCCAGCAGCTCCCCGAGACAGGGTCGAAAGACCCAGTACTTC

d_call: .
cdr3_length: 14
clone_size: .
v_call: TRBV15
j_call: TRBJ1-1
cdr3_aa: CATSRGQESTEAFF
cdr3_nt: TGTGCCACCAGCAGAGGGCAGGAAAGCACTGAAGCTTTCTTT

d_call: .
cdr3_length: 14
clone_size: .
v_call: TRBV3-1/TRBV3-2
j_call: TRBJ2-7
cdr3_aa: CASSLTSGLYEQYF
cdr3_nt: TGTGCCAGCAGCCTAACTTCGGGACTCTACGAGCAGTACTTC